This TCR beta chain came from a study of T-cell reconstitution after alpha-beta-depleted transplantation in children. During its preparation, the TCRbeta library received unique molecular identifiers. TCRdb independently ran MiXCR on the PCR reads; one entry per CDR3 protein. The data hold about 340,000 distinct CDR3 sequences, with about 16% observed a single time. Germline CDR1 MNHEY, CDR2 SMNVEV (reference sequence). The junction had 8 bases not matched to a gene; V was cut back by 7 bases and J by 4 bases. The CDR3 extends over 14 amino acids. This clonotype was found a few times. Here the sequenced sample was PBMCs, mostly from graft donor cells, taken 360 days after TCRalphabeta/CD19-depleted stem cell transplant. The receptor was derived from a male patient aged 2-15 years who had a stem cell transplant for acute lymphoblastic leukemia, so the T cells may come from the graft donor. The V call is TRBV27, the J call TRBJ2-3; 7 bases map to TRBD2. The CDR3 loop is CASKGGLDPDTQYF. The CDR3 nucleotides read TGTGCCAGCAAGGGAGGGCTAGACCCAGATACGCAGTATTTT.